The 4 T cell receptor beta chains given below trace back to one sample, sequenced in a study of T cell repertoires in cytomegalovirus infection. Their antigen targets remain unknown. Each CDR3 protein is one row after TCRdb ran MiXCR on the reads. This table holds 600,000 to 700,000 distinct CDR3 sequences, around 30% found once. The sequenced sample was cultured PBMCs, obtained from culture after CMV antigen stimulation. The receptor source for this set is a human donor in good health (CMV status not recorded). Some clones in this sample may be carry-over from other donors' samples.

The chain joins TRBV5-1 to TRBJ1-5; no reliable D call. The CDR3 length is 15 residues. V was cut by 1 base and J by 9 bases, with 17 bases left in between. Looked up from germline, CDR1 is SGHRS and CDR2 is YFSETQ. CDR3 sequence: CASSLSNSQDAPQHF. In DNA, the CDR3 is TGCGCCAGCAGCTTGTCGAACAGTCAGGACGCGCCCCAGCATTTT. Using reference TRBV5-1 and TRBJ1-5 for the parts outside the CDR3, the full variable domain is KAGVTQTPRYLIKTRGQQVTLSCSPISGHRSVSWYQQTPGQGLQFLFEYFSETQRNKGNFPGRFSGRQFSNSRSEMNVSTLELGDSALYLCASSLSNSQDAPQHFGDGTRLSIL.

The J gene is TRBJ2-1, the V gene TRBV7-2; D is possibly TRBD2 (5 bases). This CDR3 has 15 residues. Germline loops: CDR1 SGHTA, CDR2 FQGNSA. V gave up 3 bases and J gave up 0 bases, with 9 bases separating them. CDR3 amino acids: CASSFGADSYNEQFF. CDR3 nucleotides: TGTGCCAGCAGCTTTGGAGCGGACTCCTACAATGAGCAGTTCTTC.

To note about this clonotype: A single base separates this from a much larger clone, so it may be a read error. The rearrangement uses TRBV6-6 and TRBJ2-3, with a tentative D call TRBD2 (5 bases). Trimming pared 1 base from V and 6 bases from J, leaving 5 bases between. From germline, CDR1 is MNHNY and CDR2 SVGAGI (reference sequence). The CDR3 runs 12 residues. CDR3 in DNA: TGTGCCAGCAGTTACTGGAGGGATACGCAGTATTTT. Residues: CASSYWRDTQYF.

This clonotype was seen only a few times. V usage is TRBV7-2 and J usage is TRBJ2-7, with 10 bases lining up with TRBD1. J lost 6 bases, V lost 5 bases, and 7 bases had no gene match. The CDR3 totals 14 residues. Germline-derived CDR1 and CDR2 are SGHTA and FQGNSA. CDR3 sequence (DNA): TGTGCCAGCAGCGTAAGGACAGGGGGATTCGAGCAGTACTTC. Residues: CASSVRTGGFEQYF.